This T cell receptor (beta chain) was retrieved from a study of blood T cell repertoires in COVID-19 (dated by TCRdb to 2018 to 2021). For the wider study: Collaborator samples came from the United States, Italy and Spain and covered acute and convalescent phases of COVID-19. The prospective study material was composed of cDNA or gDNA derived from T cells, B-cell-depleted T cells, or PBMCs. Subjects who had been exposed to COVID-19, were actively infected with it, or had recovered from it provided the deeply sampled blood TCRbeta repertoires that made up the dataset. The repertoires were released in a freely available public database meant as a resource for research on the immune response to SARS-CoV-2. The samples were drawn from the first 160 participants of the ongoing ImmuneRACE study and from some 1,300 subjects provided by 6 global collaborators. Nearly every sample came with metadata listing a de-identified subject ID, COVID-19 status, age in years and sex. HLA class I and class II types, where available, came from metadata supplied by the sample provider rather than from assay-based typing. Broad study findings and their caveats: The amount of clinical and demographic metadata varied by source and participant and was provided uncurated.

The immunoSEQ Assay, a bias-controlled multiplex PCR, was used to amplify TCRbeta CDR3 regions from genomic DNA. In the source study's methods: The number of nucleated cells in each sample was estimated by amplification of reference gene primers within the assay. Sequence reads were collapsed and filtered to measure the absolute abundance of every unique TCRbeta CDR3 rearrangement. Productive Simpson clonality was computed per sample as the square root of Simpson's diversity index over productive rearrangements. TCRdb stores this immuneACCESS table with in-frame sequences only. Part of the clones is absent; in the studies checked, under half of the shortfall reflects unresolved V genes, and no reason is known for the rest. The V and J calls and clone size were taken over from that table, and D and trimming were inferred from the DNA. For this sample the table gives approximately 260,000 clones, of which about 91% were detected only once. The leading ten clones occupy 0.95% to 1.5% of the sample.

For this clone: Its antigen remains unidentified. Per-nucleotide qualities are absent, and no much larger clonotype sits a single base away. The same CDR3 also results from other DNA sequences found in this sample.

Enrolling through a virtual design, the prospective study's participants ranged in age from roughly 18 to 100 years and lived across roughly 23 United States geographic areas. In the prospective study, participants were assigned to cohorts based on the clinical history participants reported in a screening survey and a study questionnaire. Each participant in the prospective study had whole blood, serum and a nasopharyngeal or oropharyngeal swab collected by mobile phlebotomists. Participants in the prospective study had the option to provide additional blood draws and questionnaires over an approximately two-month period. Prospective study blood samples were shipped either frozen or at room temperature before DNA extraction. V is trimmed back by 1 base and J by 4 bases, and the junction contains 1 base that no gene match accounts for. Per the germline V gene, SGHNT is the CDR1 and YENEEA is the CDR2. The CDR3, cysteine through phenylalanine, is 15 amino acids long. The kept DNA is CDR3 alone, 45 bases in frame from the first base.

The chain couples TRBV11-3 to TRBJ2-1; 10 central bases correspond to TRBD1. The sequenced sample was PBMCs or T cells enriched from blood (not recorded which). This receptor was identified in a woman in her 40s with acute COVID-19. Here the CDR3 is given as CASSLGTGGYNEQFF. The DNA reads as follows: TGTGCCAGCAGCTTAGGGACAGGGGGTTACAATGAGCAGTTCTTC.